Sequencing of this TCR beta chain was carried out in a study of blood T cells in healthy people across ages (dated by TCRdb to 2014 to 2015). About the study as a whole: In model experiments, template switching captured about one uniquely barcoded TCR beta cDNA molecule for every two T cells. Using deep sequencing normalized with unique cDNA molecular identifiers, the study measured how TCR beta repertoire diversity changes with age. The study analyzed two additional independent replicas of 1 million unique cDNA reads from the same blood draw for two donors, one aged 18 to 29 and one aged 80 or older. To avoid experimental bias, donors of different ages were spread randomly across the sequencing lanes. Four age groups were formed from the donors: young (average about 17 years), middle-aged (approximately 39), aged (roughly 58) and long-lived (82). The full study reports these points: The long-lived group showed more naive CD4+ T cells, fewer expanded clones and increased TCR diversity than the aged group, suggesting age selection. Estimates of total diversity based on one million sequenced T cells were regarded as lower bounds and as underestimates. Because the CMV infection status of the donors was unknown, age-related changes in expanded clonotypes may potentially have been confounded. There was a strong correlation between observed TCR beta diversity and the percentage of naive T cells measured by flow cytometry. As age increased, observed TCR beta diversity per million T cells dropped in a roughly linear way, and a significant reduction was already evident by age 40. Bulk unsorted PBMC profiling prevented conclusive comparison of naive and antigen-experienced compartments.

Details on this clonotype: Its antigen specificity is not known. It has no much larger one-base neighbor in the sample; base qualities were not kept.

The 35 to 40 donors, aged about 6 to 95 years, were systemically healthy Caucasian individuals from Russia. Each donor gave roughly 9 milliliters of peripheral blood, drawn into EDTA-treated Vacutainer tubes. PBMCs were isolated by Ficoll-Paque density-gradient centrifugation, with at least 7 million obtained per sample. Total RNA was extracted from PBMCs with Trizol reagent, with at least 5.5 micrograms obtained per sample. For every donor, flow cytometry on a PBMC aliquot measured the percentage of naive CD45RAhigh/CD27high T cells. The method was 5' RACE. Sequencing instrument: Illumina HiSeq 2500. A second PCR of roughly 7 to 12 cycles was performed with a sample-barcoded 5' primer and a J-beta primer mix. A unique molecular identifier was introduced onto each TCR beta cDNA molecule by a template-switch 5' adaptor carrying 12 random nucleotides. At least 3 million CDR3-containing paired-end reads were obtained from each sample. First-strand cDNA was synthesized from all RNA with the Mint cDNA synthesis kit, primed by a TRBC-specific oligonucleotide. Following uracil-DNA glycosylase treatment, all cDNA underwent a first 18-cycle PCR with the universal primers M1SS and BC2_uni_R. As for the authors' bioinformatics: For normalization, 1 million high-quality reads, each with a distinct molecular identifier, were randomly selected from each sample. Instead of being binned into consensus sequences, reads that shared molecular identifiers were thrown out. CDR3 identification, clonotype clustering and error correction used MiTCR with a Q25 quality threshold and the strictest error-elimination algorithm. A nonparametric unseen species model with Euler transformation was used to estimate a lower bound on total TCR beta diversity. TCRdb redid the processing of the public reads, applying fastp at Q25 and MiXCR, and retained in-frame beta chains. Entries that share a CDR3 protein sequence are merged under the most common genes and DNA. TCRdb, rather than the study authors, made the V and J calls. In all, the sample holds some 670,000 distinct CDR3 sequences, and 40% to 65% of those were seen once. Approximately 15% of the sample rests with the top ten.

Sequenced: blood. The TCR originated in a woman of 80 years or more in good health.

The sequenced DNA is TGTGCCAGCAGCTTAGGTAGCGCGGAATCCTACGAGCAGTACTTC. It codes for CASSLGSAESYEQYF. The chain employs TRBV7-2 and TRBJ2-7; the D gene is perhaps TRBD2, on 5 matching bases. Spanning cysteine to phenylalanine, the CDR3 consists of 15 amino acids. The entry retains the CDR3 DNA only, 45 bases that are in frame from base 1. The V end loses 1 base and the J end loses 1 base, and a stretch of 11 bases separates them. According to the germline V gene, CDR1 reads SGHTA and CDR2 reads FQGNSA.